The 16 T cell receptor beta chains reported below all come from one sample, sequenced in a study of blood T cell repertoires in COVID-19. Repertoires were generated with immunoSEQ multiplex PCR, while TCRdb's copy carries only in-frame clones and drops some. The data hold roughly 360,000 clones, with roughly 90% observed a single time. The source material was PBMCs or T cells enriched from blood (not recorded which). These TCRs come from a woman aged 25 to 39 with acute COVID-19.

V usage is TRBV14 and J usage is TRBJ2-1, with 8 positions matching TRBD2. V was clipped by 0 bases and J by 8 bases; unmatched bases: 6. CDR3 length: 15 amino acids. Germline V gene sequence: CDR1 SGHDN, CDR2 FVKESK. The CDR3 DNA reads as TGTGCCAGCAGCCAAGATACTAGCGGTCGGGATGAGCAGTTCTTC. Protein product: CASSQDTSGRDEQFF.

The V and J genes are TRBV5-6 and TRBJ1-5, with 8 bases identical to TRBD1. V dropped 4 bases and J dropped 3; count of bases not matched to a gene: 3. The CDR3 has 14 amino acids. CDR1 is SGHDT and CDR2 is YYEEEE in the germline V gene. CDR3 coding DNA: TGTGCCAGCAGCCACAGGGGGTTCAATCAGCCCCAGCATTTT. This translates into CASSHRGFNQPQHF.

This clone came up a few times. V usage is TRBV4-3 and J usage is TRBJ2-5; D is uncertain. The CDR3 extends over 15 amino acids. Germline V gene lookup returns CDR1 LGHNA and CDR2 YSLEER. Trimming shortened V by 1 base and J by 5 bases, and 14 bases separated the two germline ends. The CDR3 coding sequence is TGCGCCAGCAGCCAAGGTCAGTCGGAACAGGAGACCCAGTACTTC. Amino acid sequence: CASSQGQSEQETQYF.

The count of this clone is one. The V gene is TRBV7-9, the J gene TRBJ1-2; D not certain. The CDR3 sequence is 14 residues long. The V gene's germline CDR1 is SEHNR and CDR2 FQNEAQ (reference sequence). Deletions cut 3 bases from V and 1 base from J, with 9 bases between. CDR3 protein: CASSFGTSNYGYTF. CDR3 nucleotide sequence: TGTGCCAGCAGCTTTGGTACAAGTAACTATGGCTACACCTTC.

The chain carries TRBV24-1 and TRBJ2-3; D unclear. V gave up 2 bases and J gave up 6 bases, with 11 bases separating them. The CDR3 is made up of 14 amino acids. The germline V gene encodes CDR1 KGHDR and CDR2 SFDVKD. Here the CDR3 DNA reads TGTGCCACCAGTGATTCGGCTAGTTGGGATACGCAGTATTTT. Translating it yields CATSDSASWDTQYF.

J is TRBJ2-3 and V is TRBV3-1 (or the pseudogene TRBV3-2), with 11 bases fitting TRBD2. The germline gives CDR1 LGHDT, CDR2 YNNKEL (reference sequence). V trimming: 3 bases; J trimming: 2 bases; junction bases outside the gene matches: 1. This CDR3 contains 15 residues. The DNA of the CDR3 is TGTGCCAGCAGCCAGGGACTAGCGGACACAGATACGCAGTATTTT. It translates to CASSQGLADTDTQYF.

The chain links TRBV4-2 to TRBJ1-6, with D hard to call. The CDR3 runs to 16 residues. Germline V lookup: CDR1 LGHNA, CDR2 YNFKEQ. V shed 0 bases and J shed 8 bases, with 14 bases lying between them. CDR3 in DNA: TGTGCCAGCAGCCAAGATACGGCAAGGAGAGATTCACCCCTCCACTTT. Translating it yields CASSQDTARRDSPLHF.

This rearrangement joins TRBV4-3 to TRBJ2-1, with a tentative D call TRBD1 (6 bases). V was cut by 3 bases and J by 6 bases, with 9 bases left in between. CDR3 length equals 13 residues. The germline CDR1 and CDR2 sequences are LGHNA and YSLEER. This chain's CDR3 is CASSHIQGNEQFF. In nucleotides, the CDR3 is TGCGCCAGCAGCCATATACAGGGCAATGAGCAGTTCTTC.

The chain employs TRBV20-1 and TRBJ1-2; 7 bases line up with TRBD1. The CDR3 spans 11 residues. CDR1 is DFQATT and CDR2 is SNEGSKA in the germline V gene (reference sequence). The DNA of the CDR3 is TGCAGCCTACCGACAGGGTATGGCTACACCTTC. It is translated as CSLPTGYGYTF.

V is TRBV30 and J is TRBJ1-1; D gene ambiguous. CDR3 size: 11 residues. Trimming shortened V by 4 bases and J by 2 bases, and 5 bases separated the two germline ends. CDR1 and CDR2 (germline): GTSNPN, SVGIG (reference sequence). The CDR3: CAWNKNTEAFF. The CDR3 bases are TGTGCCTGGAATAAAAACACTGAAGCTTTCTTT.

The V gene is TRBV10-3, the J gene TRBJ2-3, with a tentative D call TRBD2 (5 bases). Germline lookup yields CDR1 ENHRY and CDR2 SYGVKD. CDR3 length: 16 residues. V gave up 4 bases and J gave up 2 bases, with 16 bases separating them. CDR3 nucleotides: TGTGCCATCAGTGGAAAGGACTTGGGCGTCACAGATACGCAGTATTTT. Translating it yields CAISGKDLGVTDTQYF.

The chain couples TRBV6-5 to TRBJ2-7, with 12 bases identical to TRBD2. The CDR3 totals 15 residues. J gave up 3 bases and V 6 bases, and 6 bases lay outside the gene matches. Per germline, CDR1 MNHEY and CDR2 SVGAGI. The CDR3: CASSRRLAGVYEQYF. In nucleotides, the CDR3 is TGTGCCAGCAGCCGCCGACTAGCGGGGGTCTACGAGCAGTACTTC.

The V gene is TRBV5-6, the J gene TRBJ2-6, with D possibly being TRBD1 (5 bases). Trimming took 5 bases from V and 0 from J, leaving 15 bases between them. The V gene's germline CDR1 is SGHDT and CDR2 YYEEEE. There are 17 residues in the CDR3. The CDR3 nucleotides are TGTGCCAGCAGTCCCCAGGGTAGGGCCTCTGGGGCCAACGTCCTGACTTTC. This translates into CASSPQGRASGANVLTF.

Comment on this clone: Other DNA sequences in the sample encode the same CDR3. The CDR3 sequence: CASSNPGGNTIYF. CDR3 in DNA: TGTGCCAGCAGTAACCCGGGTGGAAACACCATATATTTT. The rearrangement links TRBV6-5 to TRBJ1-3; D remains ambiguous. The CDR3 covers 13 residues. V lost 5 bases and J lost 3, with 8 bases in between. The V gene's germline CDR1 is MNHEY and CDR2 SVGAGI.

V usage is TRBV6-5 and J usage is TRBJ1-2, with D unclear. V lost 0 bases, J lost 2 bases, and 13 bases lay in between. This CDR3 region has 16 residues. Germline V gene sequence: CDR1 MNHEY, CDR2 SVGAGI. The CDR3 spells CASSYSSAAGNYGYTF. The CDR3 nucleotides read TGTGCCAGCAGTTACTCGAGTGCCGCGGGCAACTATGGCTACACCTTC.

V and J are TRBV19 and TRBJ1-5, with D perhaps TRBD1 (5 bases). This CDR3 spans 13 amino acids. Trimming stripped 5 bases from V and 4 bases from J, with 9 bases between. The germline V gene encodes CDR1 LNHDA and CDR2 SQIVND (reference sequence). CDR3 residues: CASSHQGNQPQHF. The CDR3 DNA reads as TGTGCCAGTAGTCATCAGGGTAATCAGCCCCAGCATTTT.